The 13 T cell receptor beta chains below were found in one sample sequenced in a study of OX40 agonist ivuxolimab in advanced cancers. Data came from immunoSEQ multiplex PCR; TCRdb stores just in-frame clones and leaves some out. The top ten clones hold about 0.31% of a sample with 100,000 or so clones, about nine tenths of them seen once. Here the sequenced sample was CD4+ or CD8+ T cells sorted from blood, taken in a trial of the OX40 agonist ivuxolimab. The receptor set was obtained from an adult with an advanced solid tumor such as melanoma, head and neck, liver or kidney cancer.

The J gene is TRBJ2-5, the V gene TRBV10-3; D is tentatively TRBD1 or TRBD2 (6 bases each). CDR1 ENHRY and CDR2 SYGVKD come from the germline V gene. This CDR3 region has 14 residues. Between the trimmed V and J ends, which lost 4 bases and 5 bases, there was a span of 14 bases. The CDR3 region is CAISGGAGGETQYF. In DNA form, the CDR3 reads TGTGCCATCAGTGGGGGGGCTGGGGGTGAGACCCAGTACTTC.

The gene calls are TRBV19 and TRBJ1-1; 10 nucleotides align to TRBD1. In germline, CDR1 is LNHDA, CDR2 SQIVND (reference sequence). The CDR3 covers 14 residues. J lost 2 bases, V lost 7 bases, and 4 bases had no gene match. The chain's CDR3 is CASTGDRGNTEAFF. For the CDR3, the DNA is TGTGCCAGTACGGGGGACAGGGGAAACACTGAAGCTTTCTTT.

Here the CDR3 DNA reads TGTGCCAGCAGCTTAGCGGTTTCTAGCGGGATCGGAGAGACCCAGTACTTC. Its protein product is CASSLAVSSGIGETQYF. The chain joins TRBV11-1 to TRBJ2-5, with 9 bases identical to TRBD2. The V segment lost 0 bases and the J segment 4 bases; nucleotides outside the gene matches: 9. CDR3 size: 17 residues. Germline V gene lookup returns CDR1 SGHAT and CDR2 FQDESV (reference sequence).

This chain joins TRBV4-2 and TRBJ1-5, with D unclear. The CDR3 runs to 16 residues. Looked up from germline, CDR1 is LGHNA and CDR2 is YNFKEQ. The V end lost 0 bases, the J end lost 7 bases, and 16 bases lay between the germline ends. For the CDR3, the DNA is TGTGCCAGCAGCCAAGAATCGGGGTTTTCCAACCAGCCCCAGCATTTT. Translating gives CASSQESGFSNQPQHF.

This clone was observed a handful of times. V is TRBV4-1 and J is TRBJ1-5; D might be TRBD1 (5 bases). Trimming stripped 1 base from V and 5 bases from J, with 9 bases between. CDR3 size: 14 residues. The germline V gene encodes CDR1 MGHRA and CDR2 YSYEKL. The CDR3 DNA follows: TGCGCCAGCAGCCAAGTGACAGTCGATCAGCCCCAGCATTTT. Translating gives CASSQVTVDQPQHF.

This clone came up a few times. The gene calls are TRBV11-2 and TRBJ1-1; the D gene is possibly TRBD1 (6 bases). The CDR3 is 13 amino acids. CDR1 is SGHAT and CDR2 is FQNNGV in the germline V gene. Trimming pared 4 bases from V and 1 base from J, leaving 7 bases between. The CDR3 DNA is TGTGCCAGCAGCTCACAGGGGAACACTGAAGCTTTCTTT. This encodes CASSSQGNTEAFF. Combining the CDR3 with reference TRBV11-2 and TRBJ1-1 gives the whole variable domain EAGVAQSPRYKIIEKRQSVAFWCNPISGHATLYWYQQILGQGPKLLIQFQNNGVVDDSQLPKDRFSAERLKGVDSTLKIQPAKLEDSAVYLCASSSQGNTEAFFGQGTRLTVV.

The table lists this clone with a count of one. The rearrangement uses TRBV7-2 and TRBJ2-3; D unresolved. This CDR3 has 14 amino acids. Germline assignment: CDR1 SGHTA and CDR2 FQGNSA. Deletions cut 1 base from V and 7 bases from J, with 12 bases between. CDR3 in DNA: TGTGCCAGCAGCTTAGTTGCACCTTCCCATACGCAGTATTTT. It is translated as CASSLVAPSHTQYF.

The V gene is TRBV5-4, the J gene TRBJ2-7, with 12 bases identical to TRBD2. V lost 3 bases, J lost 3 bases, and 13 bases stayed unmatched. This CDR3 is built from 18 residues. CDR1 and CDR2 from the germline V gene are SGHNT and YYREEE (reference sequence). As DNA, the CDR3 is TGTGCCAGCAGCTCCTCCGGGACTAGCGGGTTGTCCGTCTACGAGCAGTACTTC. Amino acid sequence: CASSSSGTSGLSVYEQYF.

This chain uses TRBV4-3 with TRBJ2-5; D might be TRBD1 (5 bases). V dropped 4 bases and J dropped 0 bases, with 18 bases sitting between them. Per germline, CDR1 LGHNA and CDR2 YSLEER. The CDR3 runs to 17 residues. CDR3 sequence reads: CASSPKGRIPYQETQYF. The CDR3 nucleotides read TGCGCCAGCAGCCCGAAGGGGCGAATCCCGTACCAAGAGACCCAGTACTTC.

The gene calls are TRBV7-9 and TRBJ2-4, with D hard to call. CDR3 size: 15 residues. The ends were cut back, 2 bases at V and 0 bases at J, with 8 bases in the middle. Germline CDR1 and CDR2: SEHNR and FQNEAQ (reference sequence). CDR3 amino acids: CASSLHSLAKNIQYF. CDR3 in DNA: TGTGCCAGCAGCTTACACAGCTTAGCCAAAAACATTCAGTACTTC.

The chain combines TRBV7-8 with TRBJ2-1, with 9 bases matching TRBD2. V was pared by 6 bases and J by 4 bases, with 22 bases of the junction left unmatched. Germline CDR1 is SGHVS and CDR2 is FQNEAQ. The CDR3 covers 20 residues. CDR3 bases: TGTGCCAGCAGGGCTTTTTCTGGAACCGCGGGAGGGGGGAGATACAATGAGCAGTTCTTC. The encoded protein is CASRAFSGTAGGGRYNEQFF. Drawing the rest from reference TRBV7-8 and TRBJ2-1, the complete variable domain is GAGVSQSPRYKVAKRGQDVALRCDPISGHVSLFWYQQALGQGPEFLTYFQNEAQLDKSGLPSDRFFAERPEGSVSTLKIQRTQQEDSAVYLCASRAFSGTAGGGRYNEQFFGPGTRLTVL.

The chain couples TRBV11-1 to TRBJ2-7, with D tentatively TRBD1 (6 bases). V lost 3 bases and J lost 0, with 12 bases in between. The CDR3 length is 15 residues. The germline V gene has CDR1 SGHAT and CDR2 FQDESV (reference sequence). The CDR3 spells CASSFDRPPSYEQYF. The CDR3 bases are TGTGCCAGCAGCTTTGACAGGCCCCCCTCCTACGAGCAGTACTTC. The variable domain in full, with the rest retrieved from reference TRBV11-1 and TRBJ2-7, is EAEVAQSPRYKITEKSQAVAFWCDPISGHATLYWYRQILGQGPELLVQFQDESVVDDSQLPKDRFSAERLKGVDSTLKIQPAELGDSAMYLCASSFDRPPSYEQYFGPGTRLTVT.

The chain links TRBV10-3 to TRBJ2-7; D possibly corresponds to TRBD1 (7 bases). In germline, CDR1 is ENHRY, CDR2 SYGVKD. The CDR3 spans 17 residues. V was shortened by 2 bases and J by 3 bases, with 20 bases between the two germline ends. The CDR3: CAISEPDRTGGYYEQYF. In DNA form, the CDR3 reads TGTGCCATCAGTGAGCCGGACAGGACCGGGGGCTACTACGAGCAGTACTTC.